This TCR beta chain was sequenced for a study of Tregs in tolerant kidney transplant recipients. The nonmyeloablative bone marrow transplants came from related graft donors, with transient mixed chimerism. Unstimulated Tregs (CD4+CD25+CD127-) and CD4+CD25- non-Tregs were sorted from PBMCs. Only a few counts were recorded for this clone. The protocol was immunoSEQ multiplex PCR, while the TCRdb copy is restricted to in-frame clones and leaves out a portion. Seen here are around 61,000 clones, 70% to 90% observed once, and the top ten hold 3.5% to 4%. This sequence originates from a human patient who received a combined kidney and bone marrow transplant. Some T cells may originate from the graft donor. The sequencing here drew on CD4+ T cells from blood (PBMCs), taken 6 months after the transplant.

CDR3 bases: TGCAGTTTCCGACTAGTCGATGAGCAGTTCTTC. Its protein is CSFRLVDEQFF. V and J are TRBV20-1 and TRBJ2-1, with a possible D match to TRBD2 (6 bases). The ends were cut back, 8 bases at V and 8 bases at J, with 13 bases in the middle. The CDR3 spans 11 residues. Germline V gives CDR1 DFQATT, CDR2 SNEGSKA (reference sequence).